What follows describes a single T cell receptor (beta chain). Its antigen is not identified. Treatment described: about 20 received Ad26.COV2.S at low or high dose, single or two shots; roughly five received placebo; per-sample allocation not given. Specimens were obtained on day 63 following the first vaccine or placebo injection. Its platform was an Ad26 vector, and its expressed antigen was Wuhan-strain SARS-CoV-2 spike. These data are taken from a study of Ad26.COV2.S vaccination and SARS-CoV-2 variants. Study-level results: Breadth, reportedly substantial, characterized the spike-specific CD8+ and CD4+ T cell responses after vaccination. Among vaccine recipients, spike-specific TCR breadth exceeded that of placebo recipients. With respect to non-spike TCR breadth, vaccine and placebo recipients were similar.

The repertoire was sequenced with immunoSEQ multiplex PCR; TCRdb's copy has only in-frame clones and lacks some. The sample has approximately 480,000 clones; roughly 85% are singletons. Germline values: CDR1 SGHTA, CDR2 FQGTGA. The V end lost 4 bases, the J end lost 2 bases, and 10 bases lay between the germline ends. The CDR3 loop spans 14 amino acids. V is TRBV7-3 and J is TRBJ2-3; maybe TRBD1 (6 bases). The material was peripheral blood, obtained in a trial of Ad26.COV2.S vaccine versus placebo. This TCR was sampled from a person between 18 and 65 years old who received the Ad26.COV2.S COVID-19 vaccine or a placebo. The CDR3 protein is CASSSGAFTDTQYF. The CDR3 DNA is TGTGCCAGCAGCTCAGGGGCGTTCACAGATACGCAGTATTTT.